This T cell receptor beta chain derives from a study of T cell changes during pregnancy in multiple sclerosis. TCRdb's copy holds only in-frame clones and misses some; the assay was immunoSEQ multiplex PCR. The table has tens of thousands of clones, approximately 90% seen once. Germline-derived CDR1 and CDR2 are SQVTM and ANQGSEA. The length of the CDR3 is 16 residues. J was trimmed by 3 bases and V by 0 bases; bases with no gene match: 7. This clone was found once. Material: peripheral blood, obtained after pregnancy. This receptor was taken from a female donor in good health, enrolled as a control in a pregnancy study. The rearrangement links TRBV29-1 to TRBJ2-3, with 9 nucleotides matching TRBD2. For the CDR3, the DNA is TGCAGCGTTGAAGATCGTAAGAGCGGGAGGACAGATACGCAGTATTTT. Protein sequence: CSVEDRKSGRTDTQYF.